These T cell receptor beta chains were read from a single sample in a study of cytomegalovirus exposure and HLA in healthy donors. Sequencing was performed with immunoSEQ multiplex PCR; in TCRdb, only in-frame clones are kept and a portion is missing. The repertoire holds about 200,000 clones, with about three quarters as singletons. The sequenced sample was PBMCs. Receptors were obtained from a man younger than 30 in good health and CMV-seronegative. Each CDR3 is given with its conserved first and last residue. The D gene is left open where the match is weak. The size entry is marked missing in some rows and otherwise reads once, few, many or a size class.

D: .; J: TRBJ1-2; size: .; length: 14; V: TRBV19; CDR3: CASSRTTANYGYTF; DNA: TGTGCCAGTAGTAGGACGACAGCTAACTATGGCTACACCTTC
D: .; J: TRBJ1-3; size: .; length: 16; V: TRBV2; CDR3: CASSEAPAPLGNTIYF; DNA: TGTGCCAGCAGTGAAGCGCCCGCCCCACTTGGAAACACCATATATTTT
D: TRBD2; J: TRBJ2-2; size: few; length: 16; V: TRBV5-4; CDR3: CASSTLGGRNTGELFF; DNA: TGTGCCAGCAGCACCCTGGGAGGGCGGAACACCGGGGAGCTGTTTTTT
D: .; J: TRBJ1-5; size: .; length: 16; V: TRBV18; CDR3: CASSPGIDGVEQPQHF; DNA: TGTGCCAGCTCACCAGGTATAGACGGGGTAGAACAGCCCCAGCATTTT
D: .; J: TRBJ2-2; size: .; length: 12; V: TRBV25-1; CDR3: CASISDTGELFF; DNA: TGTGCCAGCATTAGTGACACCGGGGAGCTGTTTTTT
D: TRBD2; J: TRBJ2-1; size: .; length: 16; V: TRBV7-9; CDR3: CASSEALAGGYNEQFF; DNA: TGTGCCAGCAGCGAAGCACTAGCGGGGGGATACAATGAGCAGTTCTTC
D: TRBD1; J: TRBJ2-2; size: few; length: 14; V: TRBV6-5; CDR3: CASRWTGPTGELFF; DNA: TGTGCCAGCAGATGGACAGGTCCCACCGGGGAGCTGTTTTTT
D: TRBD2; J: TRBJ2-3; size: .; length: 18; V: TRBV4-3; CDR3: CASSQERSGGPSTDTQYF; DNA: TGCGCCAGCAGCCAAGAGAGGTCGGGGGGGCCTAGCACAGATACGCAGTATTTT
D: TRBD1; J: TRBJ2-7; size: .; length: 13; V: TRBV7-9; CDR3: CASSDRDSYEQYF; DNA: TGTGCCAGCAGCGACCGGGACAGCTACGAGCAGTACTTC
D: .; J: TRBJ2-1; size: .; length: 15; V: TRBV6-6; CDR3: CASSPSPSSYNEQFF; DNA: TGTGCCAGCAGTCCTAGCCCCTCTTCCTACAATGAGCAGTTCTTC
D: TRBD1; J: TRBJ2-7; size: .; length: 14; V: TRBV5-6; CDR3: CASSKGQVLYEQYF; DNA: TGTGCCAGCAGCAAAGGACAGGTTCTTTACGAGCAGTACTTC
D: .; J: TRBJ2-5; size: .; length: 14; V: TRBV10-3; CDR3: CAISESEVTETQYF; DNA: TGTGCCATCAGTGAGTCGGAGGTTACGGAGACCCAGTACTTC
D: .; J: TRBJ2-1; size: .; length: 15; V: TRBV6-5; CDR3: CASSRDREPYNEQFF; DNA: TGTGCCAGCAGCCGAGACAGAGAGCCCTACAATGAGCAGTTCTTC
D: TRBD2; J: TRBJ2-1; size: .; length: 14; V: TRBV10-3; CDR3: CAIRPSGSIDEQFF; DNA: TGTGCCATCAGACCGAGCGGGAGCATCGATGAGCAGTTCTTC
D: TRBD1; J: TRBJ2-7; size: .; length: 14; V: TRBV18; CDR3: CASSAGQGADEQYF; DNA: TGTGCCAGCTCAGCCGGACAGGGGGCGGACGAGCAGTACTTC
D: TRBD1; J: TRBJ2-1; size: few; length: 15; V: TRBV2; CDR3: CASISGGLWDNEQFF; DNA: TGTGCCAGCATCTCAGGGGGCCTTTGGGACAATGAGCAGTTCTTC
D: TRBD1; J: TRBJ2-7; size: .; length: 15; V: TRBV5-8; CDR3: CASSWGTGGSYEQYF; DNA: TGTGCCAGCAGCTGGGGGACAGGGGGCTCCTACGAGCAGTACTTC
D: .; J: TRBJ1-5; size: .; length: 15; V: TRBV5-1; CDR3: CASSSDGASNQPQHF; DNA: TGCGCCAGCAGCAGTGATGGAGCTAGCAATCAGCCCCAGCATTTT
D: .; J: TRBJ2-1; size: .; length: 12; V: TRBV4-2; CDR3: CASSQEIGEQFF; DNA: TGTGCCAGCAGCCAAGAAATCGGTGAGCAGTTCTTC
D: TRBD1; J: TRBJ1-2; size: .; length: 15; V: TRBV7-2; CDR3: CASSLERTGSYGYTF; DNA: TGTGCCAGCAGCTTAGAACGGACAGGGAGTTATGGCTACACCTTC
D: TRBD2; J: TRBJ2-7; size: .; length: 16; V: TRBV5-5; CDR3: CASSLRAGDFSYEQYF; DNA: TGTGCCAGCAGCTTAAGAGCGGGGGACTTCTCCTACGAGCAGTACTTC
D: TRBD1; J: TRBJ2-3; size: few; length: 15; V: TRBV7-3; CDR3: CASSLVQGATDTQYF; DNA: TGTGCCAGCAGCTTGGTGCAGGGGGCGACAGATACGCAGTATTTT